Listed below are T cell receptor beta chains from one sample, sequenced in a study of human T cells and chemical hapten exposure. TCRdb ran MiXCR on the RACE reads and lists one entry per CDR3 protein. The sample has approximately 32,000 distinct CDR3 sequences, roughly 12% seen once. The source was whole blood, collected in connection with sensitization to the hapten diphenylcyclopropenone (DPC). The receptors derive from a middle-aged woman with alopecia areata. Some clones in this sample may be carry-over from other donors' samples. The CDR3 runs from the conserved cysteine through the conserved F or W. D genes are given only for firm matches. A clone size is listed for some rows: how often the clone was seen (once, few, many), or a class if it is expanded.

D: TRBD2
V: TRBV11-2
J: TRBJ2-3
size: many
DNA: TGTGCCACGGGGGAGGGGACTAGCGGACTTACGCAGTATTTT
CDR3: CATGEGTSGLTQYF

D: TRBD2
V: TRBV7-6
J: TRBJ2-1
size: many
DNA: TGTGCCAGCAGCTCTTTAGCGGGAGGGCCGTGGAATTCGGAGCAGTTCTTC
CDR3: CASSSLAGGPWNSEQFF

D: -
V: TRBV6-2/TRBV6-3
J: TRBJ1-4
size: many
DNA: TGTGCCAGCAGTTATGTCTCCGTAGGGCAGGGACGCGAAAAACTGTTTTTT
CDR3: CASSYVSVGQGREKLFF

D: TRBD1
V: TRBV3-1
J: TRBJ1-2
size: many
DNA: TGTGCCAGCAGCCAAGTCTTGGCAGGGGGCATACTTGGCTACACCTTC
CDR3: CASSQVLAGGILGYTF

D: -
V: TRBV18
J: TRBJ2-5
size: -
DNA: TGTGCCAGCTCACCTGGGCGAAGAAGCGAGACCCAGTACTTC
CDR3: CASSPGRRSETQYF

D: -
V: TRBV7-9
J: TRBJ1-1
size: many
DNA: TGTGCCAGCAGCTTGGGGGAGACCACTGAAGCTTTCTTT
CDR3: CASSLGETTEAFF

D: -
V: TRBV11-2
J: TRBJ1-1
size: many
DNA: TGTGCCAGCAGCCCCCCGGGGGGGACTGAAGCTTTCTTT
CDR3: CASSPPGGTEAFF

D: TRBD2
V: TRBV18
J: TRBJ2-5
size: many
DNA: TGTGCCAGCTCACCCTTAGCGGGCCGTCAAGAGACCCAGTACTTC
CDR3: CASSPLAGRQETQYF

D: TRBD2
V: TRBV3-1
J: TRBJ2-5
size: few
DNA: TGTGCCAGCAGCCCAAGCGTCAGAAAGCGGGGGCTCCAAGAGACCCAGTACTTC
CDR3: CASSPSVRKRGLQETQYF

D: -
V: TRBV28
J: TRBJ2-5
size: -
DNA: TGTGCCAGTGGCTGCTCCTTCCAAGAGACCCAGTACTTC
CDR3: CASGCSFQETQYF

D: -
V: TRBV29-1
J: TRBJ1-1
size: few
DNA: TGCAGCGTTGAAGCGGGGATGAACACTGAAGCTTTCTTT
CDR3: CSVEAGMNTEAFF

D: -
V: TRBV7-2
J: TRBJ1-5
size: many
DNA: TGTGCCAGCAGCAAGGGCCTTAATCAGCCCCAGCATTTT
CDR3: CASSKGLNQPQHF

D: TRBD2
V: TRBV19
J: TRBJ2-1
size: many
DNA: TGTGCCAGTACTTCCCCCGGCCTAGCGGGGTTTAGCTCCTACAATGAGCAGTTCTTC
CDR3: CASTSPGLAGFSSYNEQFF

D: TRBD1
V: TRBV28
J: TRBJ1-5
size: many
DNA: TGTGCCAGCAGCTTAGACAGGGGAGAAACCCAGCCCCAGCATTTT
CDR3: CASSLDRGETQPQHF

D: -
V: TRBV3-1
J: TRBJ1-4
size: many
DNA: TGTGCCAGCAGCCCCAGGAATGAAAAACTGTTTTTT
CDR3: CASSPRNEKLFF

D: TRBD1
V: TRBV5-1
J: TRBJ1-6
size: many
DNA: TGCGCCAGCAGCCTGGACAGGGTCGGTTCACCCCTCCACTTT
CDR3: CASSLDRVGSPLHF

D: TRBD1
V: TRBV2
J: TRBJ1-5
size: many
DNA: TGTGCCAGCACTGGGACAGGGGGCAATCAGCCCCAGCATTTT
CDR3: CASTGTGGNQPQHF

D: TRBD1
V: TRBV7-2
J: TRBJ2-5
size: -
DNA: TGTGCCAGCAGCTTCCTACAGGGGGCTCAAGAGACCCAGTACTTC
CDR3: CASSFLQGAQETQYF

D: -
V: TRBV6-6
J: TRBJ2-7
size: -
DNA: TGTGCCAGCAGTTCGGGACTGAGGAGCTCCTACGAGCAGTACTTC
CDR3: CASSSGLRSSYEQYF

D: -
V: TRBV10-2
J: TRBJ2-1
size: many
DNA: TGCGCCGGCTCGGGTGGACCTTACAATGAGCAGTTCTTC
CDR3: CAGSGGPYNEQFF

D: -
V: TRBV18
J: TRBJ2-1
size: few
DNA: TGTGCCAGCTCACACCGAACCGGACTCACCTTTCGGGATGAGCAGTTCTTC
CDR3: CASSHRTGLTFRDEQFF

D: -
V: TRBV29-1
J: TRBJ1-1
size: many
DNA: TGCAGTTCAGATGAATGGGTGAACACTGAAGCTTTCTTT
CDR3: CSSDEWVNTEAFF

D: -
V: TRBV5-1
J: TRBJ1-1
size: -
DNA: TGCGCCAGCAGGCGGACAGCTCTGAACACTGAAGCTTTCTTT
CDR3: CASRRTALNTEAFF

D: -
V: TRBV6-5
J: TRBJ2-6
size: many
DNA: TGTGCCAGCAGGGGCAGGGGGGCTCTCTCTGGGGCCAACGTCCTGACTTTC
CDR3: CASRGRGALSGANVLTF

D: -
V: TRBV6-5
J: TRBJ2-1
size: many
DNA: TGTGCCAGCAGTTACGGTTTAGGAACCGGTGAGCAGTTCTTC
CDR3: CASSYGLGTGEQFF

D: TRBD1
V: TRBV23-1
J: TRBJ2-3
size: many
DNA: TGCGCCAGCAGTCACGCCCCGGGACAGGGGAGGACAGATACGCAGTATTTT
CDR3: CASSHAPGQGRTDTQYF

D: TRBD2
V: TRBV6-2/TRBV6-3
J: TRBJ2-5
size: -
DNA: TGTGCCAGCAGGACAACTAGCGGGGGAGGAAGTCAAGAGACCCAGTACTTC
CDR3: CASRTTSGGGSQETQYF

D: -
V: TRBV2
J: TRBJ2-4
size: many
DNA: TGTGCCAGCAGTGACGGGGTAGCGGAACCACCCGGAGACTTC
CDR3: CASSDGVAEPPGDF

D: -
V: TRBV30
J: TRBJ1-3
size: -
DNA: TGTGCCTGGGCCTTCAAAGGCAGCTCTGGAAACACCATATATTTT
CDR3: CAWAFKGSSGNTIYF

D: -
V: TRBV2
J: TRBJ1-3
size: many
DNA: TGTGCCAGCAAGGCCTCTGGAAACACCATATATTTT
CDR3: CASKASGNTIYF

D: -
V: TRBV21-1
J: TRBJ2-2
size: many
DNA: TGTGCCAGCAGCTCAAGCGGGGACCCCACCGGGGAGCTGTTTTTT
CDR3: CASSSSGDPTGELFF

D: TRBD1
V: TRBV30
J: TRBJ1-2
size: few
DNA: TGTGCCTGGACCCCTGGGACAGGGGACGATGGCTACACCTTC
CDR3: CAWTPGTGDDGYTF

D: -
V: TRBV9
J: TRBJ2-5
size: few
DNA: TGTGCCAGCAGCGTAGATCCCAGCCAAGAGACCCAGTACTTC
CDR3: CASSVDPSQETQYF

D: -
V: TRBV28
J: TRBJ1-4
size: -
DNA: TGTGCTAATAGACGGAGTGAAAAACTGTTTTTT
CDR3: CANRRSEKLFF

D: -
V: TRBV11-2
J: TRBJ2-2
size: many
DNA: TGTGCCAGCAGCACACGGGGCGGCTTACGGAGCCCCACCGGGGAGCTGTTTTTT
CDR3: CASSTRGGLRSPTGELFF

D: -
V: TRBV7-2
J: TRBJ2-7
size: many
DNA: TGTGCCAGCAGCCCCACGGCGGGACAGAAAGATTTC
CDR3: CASSPTAGQKDF

D: TRBD2
V: TRBV5-4
J: TRBJ2-1
size: many
DNA: TGTGCCAGCAGCTCCGGGACTAGCGGGTACAATGAGCAGTTCTTC
CDR3: CASSSGTSGYNEQFF

D: TRBD1
V: TRBV27
J: TRBJ2-7
size: -
DNA: TGTGCCAGCAGACTCGGGACAGGCCACGGCTACGAGCAGTACTTC
CDR3: CASRLGTGHGYEQYF

D: -
V: TRBV6-6
J: TRBJ2-6
size: -
DNA: TGTGCCAGCAGTTACCCGGACGGAGACTCTGGGGCCAACGTCCTGACTTTC
CDR3: CASSYPDGDSGANVLTF

D: TRBD1
V: TRBV19
J: TRBJ1-5
size: many
DNA: TGTGCCAGTAGACCAGGGGGTCAGCCCCAGCATTTT
CDR3: CASRPGGQPQHF